The TCR beta chain under discussion was sequenced for a study of response to subunit inactivated influenza vaccine. Overall study findings and caveats: After each seasonal influenza vaccination, few new T cells are recruited, the authors suggested.

Trimming took 7 bases from V and 0 from J; bases not matched to a gene: 6. Germline loops: CDR1 MNHNS, CDR2 SASEGT. The CDR3 runs 14 residues. TCRdb fed the RT-PCR reads into MiXCR, producing one record per CDR3 protein. The sample consists of fewer than 600,000 distinct CDR3 sequences, around 7.7% of them appearing once. In the case of this clonotype: Its antigen is not identified.

The TCR originated in a man between 50 and 75 years old who received an inactivated influenza vaccine. The chain links TRBV6-1 to TRBJ2-7, with 7 nucleotides matching TRBD2. The input for sequencing was PBMCs from blood, taken 23 months after vaccination. The DNA of the CDR3 is TGTGCCAGCACCCGGGCGGGAGTCTCCTACGAGCAGTACTTC. Amino acids: CASTRAGVSYEQYF.